The rows below give T cell receptor beta chains drawn from one sample of a study of blood T cell repertoires in COVID-19. Clones were read by immunoSEQ multiplex PCR, and TCRdb kept only the in-frame ones, dropping some. The data show just over 250,000 clones, with around nine tenths seen just once and around 9.1% held by the top ten. Sequencing was carried out using peripheral blood. The receptors originated from a man between 40 and 49 years old who had recovered from COVID-19. Each CDR3 is given with its conserved first and last residue. D genes are given only for firm matches. The listing skips clone size in some rows; elsewhere it reads once, few, many or a size class.

v_gene: TRBV3-1/TRBV3-2
abundance: NA
j_gene: TRBJ2-7
d_gene: TRBD2
CDR3aa: CASSQDIVFGTSGRSYEQYF
CDR3nt: TGTGCCAGCAGCCAAGATATAGTCTTCGGGACTAGCGGGAGATCCTACGAGCAGTACTTC

v_gene: TRBV29-1
abundance: NA
j_gene: TRBJ2-7
d_gene: TRBD1
CDR3aa: CSAIHRGREQYF
CDR3nt: TGCAGCGCAATCCACAGGGGTCGGGAGCAGTACTTC

v_gene: TRBV6-2/TRBV6-3
abundance: NA
j_gene: TRBJ2-7
d_gene: NA
CDR3aa: CASSYDRPFTYEQYF
CDR3nt: TGTGCCAGCAGTTACGACAGACCGTTCACCTACGAGCAGTACTTC

v_gene: TRBV3-1/TRBV3-2
abundance: few
j_gene: TRBJ2-7
d_gene: TRBD2
CDR3aa: CASSQAVLAGHYEQYF
CDR3nt: TGTGCCAGCAGCCAAGCTGTACTAGCGGGGCATTACGAGCAGTACTTC

v_gene: TRBV19
abundance: NA
j_gene: TRBJ2-2
d_gene: TRBD1
CDR3aa: CASSIGTGKNTGELFF
CDR3nt: TGTGCCAGTAGTATCGGGACAGGAAAGAACACCGGGGAGCTGTTTTTT

v_gene: TRBV12-5
abundance: NA
j_gene: TRBJ2-1
d_gene: TRBD1
CDR3aa: CASGIRQGAREQFF
CDR3nt: TGTGCTAGTGGTATCCGACAGGGGGCCCGGGAGCAGTTCTTC

v_gene: TRBV7-8
abundance: NA
j_gene: TRBJ2-7
d_gene: TRBD1
CDR3aa: CASSLADRGIGEQYF
CDR3nt: TGTGCCAGCAGCTTAGCCGACAGGGGAATCGGCGAGCAGTACTTC

v_gene: TRBV5-6
abundance: NA
j_gene: TRBJ2-4
d_gene: NA
CDR3aa: CASSLAARGSIQYF
CDR3nt: TGTGCCAGCAGCTTGGCGGCCAGGGGATCAATTCAGTACTTC

v_gene: TRBV11-2
abundance: once
j_gene: TRBJ2-5
d_gene: NA
CDR3aa: CASSPTQGETQYF
CDR3nt: TGTGCCAGCAGCCCCACCCAGGGAGAGACCCAGTACTTC

v_gene: TRBV7-9
abundance: NA
j_gene: TRBJ2-6
d_gene: NA
CDR3aa: CASSGYRVSGANVLTF
CDR3nt: TGTGCCAGCAGCGGGTACAGGGTATCTGGGGCCAACGTCCTGACTTTC

v_gene: TRBV7-9
abundance: NA
j_gene: TRBJ2-3
d_gene: NA
CDR3aa: CASSTPWPGDTQYF
CDR3nt: TGTGCCAGCAGCACCCCCTGGCCAGGAGATACGCAGTATTTT

v_gene: TRBV6-2/TRBV6-3
abundance: NA
j_gene: TRBJ2-7
d_gene: TRBD2
CDR3aa: CASTPLWVAGDEQYF
CDR3nt: TGTGCCAGCACCCCCCTATGGGTAGCGGGAGACGAGCAGTACTTC

v_gene: TRBV7-8
abundance: NA
j_gene: TRBJ2-1
d_gene: TRBD1
CDR3aa: CASSQGSQGAYNEQFF
CDR3nt: TGTGCCAGCAGCCAGGGGAGTCAGGGGGCCTACAATGAGCAGTTCTTC

v_gene: TRBV6-4
abundance: NA
j_gene: TRBJ2-1
d_gene: TRBD1
CDR3aa: CASSQTGTASYNEQFF
CDR3nt: TGTGCCAGCAGCCAGACCGGGACAGCGAGTTACAATGAGCAGTTCTTC

v_gene: TRBV15
abundance: NA
j_gene: TRBJ2-1
d_gene: NA
CDR3aa: CATSTRDSYNEQFF
CDR3nt: TGTGCCACCAGCACCCGGGACTCTTACAATGAGCAGTTCTTC

v_gene: TRBV5-5
abundance: NA
j_gene: TRBJ1-1
d_gene: NA
CDR3aa: CASSLIDSGEAFF
CDR3nt: TGTGCCAGCAGCTTAATAGATTCGGGTGAAGCTTTCTTT

v_gene: TRBV7-9
abundance: NA
j_gene: TRBJ2-1
d_gene: TRBD1
CDR3aa: CASSLDRGSDNEQFF
CDR3nt: TGTGCCAGCAGCTTAGACAGGGGGTCGGACAATGAGCAGTTCTTC

v_gene: TRBV6-5
abundance: NA
j_gene: TRBJ1-4
d_gene: NA
CDR3aa: CASTGGRVREKLFF
CDR3nt: TGTGCCAGCACCGGTGGGAGGGTCCGGGAAAAACTGTTTTTT

v_gene: TRBV4-3
abundance: NA
j_gene: TRBJ2-1
d_gene: TRBD2
CDR3aa: CASSQDPGGFGEQFF
CDR3nt: TGCGCCAGCAGCCAAGACCCGGGAGGCTTTGGCGAGCAGTTCTTC

v_gene: TRBV18
abundance: NA
j_gene: TRBJ1-2
d_gene: NA
CDR3aa: CASSPPAGSSRGYTF
CDR3nt: TGTGCCAGCTCACCACCGGCCGGGAGTTCACGTGGCTACACCTTC

v_gene: TRBV9
abundance: NA
j_gene: TRBJ2-1
d_gene: TRBD2
CDR3aa: CASSAGTSGSVYNEQFF
CDR3nt: TGTGCCAGCAGTGCCGGGACTAGCGGGAGTGTCTACAATGAGCAGTTCTTC

v_gene: TRBV9
abundance: few
j_gene: TRBJ2-2
d_gene: TRBD2
CDR3aa: CASSVSSGSGELFF
CDR3nt: TGTGCCAGCAGCGTTTCTAGCGGATCCGGGGAGCTGTTTTTT

v_gene: TRBV3-1/TRBV3-2
abundance: NA
j_gene: TRBJ2-7
d_gene: TRBD2
CDR3aa: CASSPAAGGNYEQYF
CDR3nt: TGTGCCAGCAGCCCCGCTGCGGGGGGGAACTACGAGCAGTACTTC

v_gene: TRBV9
abundance: NA
j_gene: TRBJ2-1
d_gene: TRBD2
CDR3aa: CASSVVAGGPNEQFF
CDR3nt: TGTGCCAGCAGCGTAGTAGCGGGAGGGCCAAATGAGCAGTTCTTC

v_gene: TRBV10-3
abundance: NA
j_gene: TRBJ1-2
d_gene: TRBD1
CDR3aa: CAISDPGQGGYGYTF
CDR3nt: TGTGCCATCAGTGACCCCGGACAGGGAGGCTATGGCTACACCTTC

v_gene: TRBV7-2
abundance: NA
j_gene: TRBJ2-7
d_gene: NA
CDR3aa: CASSLAPAYEQYF
CDR3nt: TGTGCCAGCAGCTTAGCGCCAGCCTACGAGCAGTACTTC

v_gene: TRBV6-2/TRBV6-3
abundance: NA
j_gene: TRBJ1-5
d_gene: TRBD1
CDR3aa: CASSRHRDRDNQPQHF
CDR3nt: TGTGCCAGCAGCCGTCACCGGGACAGGGACAATCAGCCCCAGCATTTT

v_gene: TRBV9
abundance: NA
j_gene: TRBJ2-7
d_gene: TRBD1
CDR3aa: CASSSGQGAYEQYF
CDR3nt: TGTGCCAGCAGCTCGGGACAGGGGGCTTACGAGCAGTACTTC

v_gene: TRBV30
abundance: NA
j_gene: TRBJ2-1
d_gene: TRBD1
CDR3aa: CAWSRGQANNEQFF
CDR3nt: TGTGCCTGGAGCCGGGGACAGGCCAACAATGAGCAGTTCTTC

v_gene: TRBV7-2
abundance: NA
j_gene: TRBJ2-6
d_gene: NA
CDR3aa: CASSLWSGSSGANVLTF
CDR3nt: TGTGCCAGCAGCTTATGGAGCGGTAGCTCTGGGGCCAACGTCCTGACTTTC

v_gene: TRBV4-3
abundance: NA
j_gene: TRBJ2-3
d_gene: NA
CDR3aa: CASSQTVVDTQYF
CDR3nt: TGCGCCAGCAGCCAAACGGTAGTAGATACGCAGTATTTT

v_gene: TRBV29-1
abundance: NA
j_gene: TRBJ1-2
d_gene: NA
CDR3aa: CSVVGGVGGYTF
CDR3nt: TGCAGCGTTGTAGGGGGGGTTGGCGGCTACACCTTC

v_gene: TRBV4-3
abundance: NA
j_gene: TRBJ1-5
d_gene: NA
CDR3aa: CASSLEVFGQPQHF
CDR3nt: TGCGCCAGCAGCCTCGAGGTATTCGGTCAGCCCCAGCATTTT

v_gene: TRBV2
abundance: NA
j_gene: TRBJ1-1
d_gene: TRBD1
CDR3aa: CASSDQGGGTEAFF
CDR3nt: TGTGCCAGCAGTGATCAGGGGGGAGGCACTGAAGCTTTCTTT

v_gene: TRBV6-6
abundance: NA
j_gene: TRBJ2-2
d_gene: TRBD1
CDR3aa: CASSKTGDTGELFF
CDR3nt: TGTGCCAGCAGTAAGACAGGGGACACCGGGGAGCTGTTTTTT

v_gene: TRBV4-3
abundance: NA
j_gene: TRBJ2-2
d_gene: TRBD1
CDR3aa: CASSQGPGQGWPGELFF
CDR3nt: TGCGCCAGCAGCCAAGGTCCGGGACAGGGGTGGCCCGGGGAGCTGTTTTTT

v_gene: TRBV2
abundance: NA
j_gene: TRBJ2-3
d_gene: TRBD2
CDR3aa: CASSEAPWLAGGTSTDTQYF
CDR3nt: TGTGCCAGCAGTGAAGCGCCTTGGCTAGCGGGGGGCACTAGCACAGATACGCAGTATTTT

v_gene: TRBV9
abundance: NA
j_gene: TRBJ2-7
d_gene: TRBD2
CDR3aa: CASSVAVGLAVGEQYF
CDR3nt: TGTGCCAGCAGCGTAGCCGTGGGACTAGCGGTCGGCGAGCAGTACTTC

v_gene: TRBV15
abundance: NA
j_gene: TRBJ1-2
d_gene: NA
CDR3aa: CATSSYRDYGYTF
CDR3nt: TGTGCCACCAGCAGCTACAGGGACTATGGCTACACCTTC

v_gene: TRBV7-9
abundance: NA
j_gene: TRBJ2-2
d_gene: NA
CDR3aa: CASSLERRTGELFF
CDR3nt: TGTGCCAGCAGCTTAGAGCGCAGAACCGGGGAGCTGTTTTTT

v_gene: TRBV6-5
abundance: NA
j_gene: TRBJ2-7
d_gene: TRBD2
CDR3aa: CASSSSLLAVNYEQYF
CDR3nt: TGTGCCAGCAGTTCATCTTTACTAGCGGTTAACTACGAGCAGTACTTC

v_gene: TRBV6-6
abundance: NA
j_gene: TRBJ2-1
d_gene: NA
CDR3aa: CASSYSTVSNEQFF
CDR3nt: TGTGCCAGCAGTTACTCGACAGTATCCAATGAGCAGTTCTTC

v_gene: TRBV9
abundance: once
j_gene: TRBJ1-2
d_gene: NA
CDR3aa: CASSVGGRGYGYTF
CDR3nt: TGTGCCAGCAGCGTAGGTGGCCGGGGCTATGGCTACACCTTC

v_gene: TRBV7-6
abundance: NA
j_gene: TRBJ2-3
d_gene: TRBD1
CDR3aa: CASRPDRVADTQYF
CDR3nt: TGTGCCAGCAGGCCGGACAGGGTGGCAGATACGCAGTATTTT

v_gene: TRBV27
abundance: few
j_gene: TRBJ2-3
d_gene: NA
CDR3aa: CASTISKGDSSTDTQYF
CDR3nt: TGTGCCAGCACCATCTCCAAGGGTGACAGCAGCACAGATACGCAGTATTTT

v_gene: TRBV3-1/TRBV3-2
abundance: NA
j_gene: TRBJ2-6
d_gene: NA
CDR3aa: CASSQGRGSGANVLTF
CDR3nt: TGTGCCAGCAGCCAAGGGAGGGGCTCTGGGGCCAACGTCCTGACTTTC